A selection of T cell receptor beta chains follows, all from one sample in a study of T cells in Graves' hyperthyroidism and ophthalmopathy. TCRdb fed the multiplex PCR reads into MiXCR, producing one record per CDR3 protein. The repertoire has 530,000 or so distinct CDR3 sequences, more than 15% of them found once; the top ten carry approximately 15%. The specimen was blood. All receptors derive from a woman between 18 and 29 years old with Graves' ophthalmopathy. Each CDR3 is given with its conserved first and last residue. Each record gives: J gene, clone size, V gene, D gene, CDR3 protein, CDR3 DNA. A D gene is named only where the DNA matches it firmly. Size tells how often a clone was seen (once, few, many) or the class of an expanded clone, and some rows leave it out.

TRBJ1-1 | few | TRBV7-9 | TRBD1 | CASDSPGGMSEAFF | TGTGCCAGCGATTCCCCAGGGGGGATGTCTGAAGCTTTCTTT
TRBJ2-7 | NA | TRBV2 | NA | CASSEERASVEQYF | TGTGCCAGCAGTGAAGAGAGGGCTAGCGTCGAGCAGTACTTC
TRBJ2-5 | many | TRBV20-1 | NA | CSALRTGQPTQYF | TGCAGTGCCCTGCGGACTGGACAACCAACCCAGTACTTC
TRBJ2-1 | once | TRBV10-3 | NA | CAISESLGDSYNEQFF | TGTGCCATCAGTGAGTCGCTCGGGGACTCCTACAATGAGCAGTTCTTC
TRBJ2-5 | NA | TRBV20-1 | TRBD2 | CSAPRGEIQETQYF | TGCAGTGCTCCACGGGGGGAAATCCAAGAGACCCAGTACTTC
TRBJ2-1 | NA | TRBV13 | TRBD1 | CASSFLQGASYNEQFF | TGTGCCAGCAGCTTCTTACAGGGGGCCTCATACAATGAGCAGTTCTTC
TRBJ1-2 | NA | TRBV6-1 | TRBD1 | CASRSKLQGAGYGYTF | TGTGCCAGCAGATCCAAACTTCAGGGGGCCGGCTATGGCTACACCTTC
TRBJ1-5 | NA | TRBV12-3/TRBV12-4 | NA | CASNLRGRSSNQPQHF | TGTGCCAGCAATTTACGGGGACGGAGCAGCAATCAGCCCCAGCATTTT
TRBJ2-7 | many | TRBV27 | TRBD2 | CASSPAGVYEQYF | TGTGCCAGCAGCCCAGCGGGGGTCTACGAGCAGTACTTC
TRBJ2-5 | many | TRBV27 | TRBD2 | CASSTRTSKVGETQYF | TGTGCCAGCAGTACCCGGACTAGCAAGGTTGGAGAGACCCAGTACTTC
TRBJ2-4 | few | TRBV19 | NA | CASNPGLAKNIQYF | TGTGCCAGTAATCCAGGACTAGCCAAAAACATTCAGTACTTC
TRBJ2-5 | NA | TRBV6-5 | TRBD2 | CASSHGEGRDF | TGTGCCAGCAGTCACGGGGAGGGCAGAGACTTC
TRBJ2-5 | NA | TRBV28 | TRBD1 | CASSTGTGGLETQYF | TGTGCCAGCAGCACCGGGACAGGGGGCCTGGAGACCCAGTACTTC
TRBJ2-7 | NA | TRBV15 | NA | CATSRDRGPAYEQYF | TGTGCCACCAGCAGAGACCGTGGACCGGCTTACGAGCAGTACTTC
TRBJ1-5 | many | TRBV7-8 | NA | CASKRAGNQPQHF | TGTGCCAGCAAACGGGCGGGGAATCAGCCCCAGCATTTT
TRBJ1-2 | NA | TRBV6-5 | TRBD1 | CASSYVTGDGYTF | TGTGCCAGCAGTTACGTAACAGGGGATGGCTACACCTTC
TRBJ1-4 | NA | TRBV4-1 | TRBD1 | CASEPGTGGSEKLFF | TGCGCCAGCGAGCCTGGGACAGGGGGCAGTGAAAAACTGTTTTTT
TRBJ1-2 | many | TRBV7-2 | NA | CASSFQASDGYTF | TGTGCCAGCAGCTTTCAGGCGTCGGATGGCTACACCTTC
TRBJ2-1 | NA | TRBV5-8 | TRBD2 | CASSFGTSGGGEQFF | TGTGCCAGCAGCTTTGGAACTAGCGGGGGGGGTGAGCAGTTCTTC
TRBJ2-3 | few | TRBV6-4 | NA | CASSDEGEADTQYF | TGTGCCAGCAGTGACGAGGGGGAAGCAGATACGCAGTATTTT
TRBJ1-1 | many | TRBV7-9 | TRBD1 | CASSRDRDRNTEAFF | TGTGCCAGCAGCCGGGACCGGGACAGGAACACTGAAGCTTTCTTT
TRBJ1-6 | many | TRBV30 | NA | CAWDVRSSPLHF | TGTGCCTGGGATGTTCGGAGTTCACCCCTCCACTTT
TRBJ1-4 | NA | TRBV10-1 | TRBD1 | CASSELTGIREKLFF | TGCGCCAGCAGTGAGCTGACAGGGATAAGAGAAAAACTGTTTTTT
TRBJ2-5 | many | TRBV28 | TRBD2 | CASSGPGLAGGPVETQYF | TGTGCCAGCAGTGGACCGGGACTAGCGGGGGGGCCCGTGGAGACCCAGTACTTC
TRBJ1-3 | NA | TRBV4-1 | NA | CASSQSDGIGNTIYF | TGCGCCAGCAGCCAGTCTGACGGGATTGGAAACACCATATATTTT
TRBJ2-3 | NA | TRBV15 | NA | CATSRDGTADTQYF | TGTGCCACCAGCAGAGATGGAACAGCAGATACGCAGTATTTT
TRBJ2-3 | NA | TRBV10-1 | TRBD2 | CASNQTSGRSTDTQYF | TGCGCCAGCAACCAGACTAGCGGGAGAAGTACAGATACGCAGTATTTT
TRBJ2-1 | NA | TRBV20-1 | NA | CSAITGDSYNEQFF | TGCAGTGCTATCACGGGGGACTCCTACAATGAGCAGTTCTTC
TRBJ2-7 | NA | TRBV19 | TRBD2 | CASSMGSSGSEQYF | TGTGCCAGTAGTATGGGTTCTAGCGGGAGTGAGCAGTACTTC
TRBJ2-5 | many | TRBV6-2/TRBV6-3 | TRBD2 | CASSYSLAGIQETQYF | TGTGCCAGCAGTTACTCGCTAGCGGGGATTCAAGAGACCCAGTACTTC
TRBJ2-7 | NA | TRBV29-1 | TRBD2 | CSVGTSGIRNEQYF | TGCAGCGTTGGGACTAGCGGGATCAGGAACGAGCAGTACTTC
TRBJ2-1 | NA | TRBV4-3 | NA | CASSQDRPLQQFF | TGCGCCAGCAGCCAAGATCGACCCCTCCAGCAGTTCTTC
TRBJ2-7 | many | TRBV29-1 | TRBD2 | CSVLAGSSYEQYF | TGCAGCGTCTTAGCGGGGAGCTCCTACGAGCAGTACTTC
TRBJ2-5 | NA | TRBV7-7 | NA | CASSLRIGGTQETQYF | TGTGCTAGCAGCCTGAGGATCGGGGGAACCCAAGAGACCCAGTACTTC
TRBJ2-1 | few | TRBV11-3 | NA | CASSPSRDAKLYNEQFF | TGTGCCAGCAGCCCATCTAGGGACGCTAAGCTCTACAATGAGCAGTTCTTC
TRBJ2-1 | few | TRBV10-3 | TRBD2 | CAIRQAGLAGRNEQFF | TGTGCCATCAGACAAGCGGGACTAGCGGGCCGCAATGAGCAGTTCTTC
TRBJ2-2 | many | TRBV30 | TRBD2 | CAWSGRTSHTGELFF | TGTGCCTGGAGTGGGAGGACTAGCCACACCGGGGAGCTGTTTTTT
TRBJ2-7 | many | TRBV27 | TRBD1 | CASSFGTGVYEQYF | TGTGCCAGCAGTTTCGGGACAGGGGTCTACGAGCAGTACTTC
TRBJ1-1 | many | TRBV24-1 | NA | CATSRDTDTEAFF | TGTGCCACCAGTAGGGACACGGACACTGAAGCTTTCTTT
TRBJ2-7 | many | TRBV5-1 | NA | CASSSRGAGKHEQYF | TGCGCCAGCAGCTCGAGGGGGGCAGGGAAACACGAGCAGTACTTC
TRBJ1-1 | many | TRBV12-3/TRBV12-4 | NA | CASSWDGNTEAFF | TGTGCCAGCAGTTGGGACGGGAACACTGAAGCTTTCTTT
TRBJ1-4 | many | TRBV2 | TRBD1 | CASGGQGFEKLFF | TGTGCCAGCGGGGGACAGGGTTTCGAAAAACTGTTTTTT
TRBJ1-4 | NA | TRBV9 | TRBD1 | CASSEQNGQGVMGNEKLFF | TGTGCCAGCAGCGAGCAAAACGGACAGGGCGTTATGGGGAATGAAAAACTGTTTTTT
TRBJ1-2 | NA | TRBV7-9 | NA | CASSLAGGAGYTF | TGTGCCAGCAGCTTAGCGGGGGGAGCGGGCTACACCTTC
TRBJ2-1 | many | TRBV28 | NA | CASSLTILKFSYNEQFF | TGTGCCAGCAGTCTTACGATCTTAAAGTTTTCCTACAATGAGCAGTTCTTC
TRBJ2-3 | many | TRBV28 | TRBD1 | CASSLGRTGIITDTQYF | TGTGCCAGCAGTTTAGGGAGGACAGGGATAATCACAGATACGCAGTATTTT
TRBJ2-7 | NA | TRBV28 | NA | CASRAAGDSYEQYF | TGTGCCAGCAGGGCGGCCGGGGACTCCTACGAGCAGTACTTC
TRBJ1-5 | few | TRBV5-5 | NA | CASSPDGISNQPQHF | TGTGCCAGCAGTCCCGACGGTATTAGCAATCAGCCCCAGCATTTT
TRBJ1-1 | many | TRBV6-1 | NA | CASRTGEAFF | TGTGCCAGCAGAACAGGAGAAGCTTTCTTT
TRBJ1-2 | NA | TRBV5-4 | NA | CASSLRGGGANYGYTF | TGTGCCAGCAGCTTGAGAGGGGGGGGCGCCAACTATGGCTACACCTTC
TRBJ2-7 | many | TRBV11-2 | TRBD2 | CASSTTSGGAREQYF | TGTGCCAGCAGCACGACTAGCGGGGGGGCCCGTGAGCAGTACTTC
TRBJ1-2 | many | TRBV20-1 | TRBD1 | CSAAPKTGDYGYTF | TGCAGTGCTGCCCCTAAGACAGGGGACTATGGCTACACCTTC